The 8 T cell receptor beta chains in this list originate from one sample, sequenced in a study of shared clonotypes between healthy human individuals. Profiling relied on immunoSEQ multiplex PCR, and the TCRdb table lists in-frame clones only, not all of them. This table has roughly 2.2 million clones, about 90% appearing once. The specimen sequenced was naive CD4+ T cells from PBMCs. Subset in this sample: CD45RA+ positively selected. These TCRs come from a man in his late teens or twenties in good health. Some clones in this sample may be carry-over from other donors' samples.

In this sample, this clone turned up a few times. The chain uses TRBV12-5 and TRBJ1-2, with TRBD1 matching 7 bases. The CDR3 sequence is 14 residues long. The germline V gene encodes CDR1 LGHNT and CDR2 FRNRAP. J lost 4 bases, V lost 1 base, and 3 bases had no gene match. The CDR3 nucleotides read TGTGCTAGTGGTTTGGGACAGGGTAGCTATGGCTACACCTTC. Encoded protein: CASGLGQGSYGYTF.

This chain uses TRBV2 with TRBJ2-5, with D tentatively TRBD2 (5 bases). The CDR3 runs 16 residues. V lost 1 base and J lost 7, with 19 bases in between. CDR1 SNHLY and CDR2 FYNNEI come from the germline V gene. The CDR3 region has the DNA TGTGCCAGCAGTGAAGAGGAGGCTAGCAATTGGGGGACCCAGTACTTC. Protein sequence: CASSEEEASNWGTQYF.

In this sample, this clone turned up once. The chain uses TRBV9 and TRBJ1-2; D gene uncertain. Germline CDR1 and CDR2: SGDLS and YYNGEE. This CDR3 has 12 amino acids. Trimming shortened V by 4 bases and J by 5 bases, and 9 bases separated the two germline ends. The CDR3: CASSPLGYGYTF. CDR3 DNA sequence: TGTGCCAGCAGCCCCCTAGGGTATGGCTACACCTTC. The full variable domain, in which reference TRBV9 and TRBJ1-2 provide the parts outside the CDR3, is DSGVTQTPKHLITATGQRVTLRCSPRSGDLSVYWYQQSLDQGLQFLIQYYNGEERAKGNILERFSAQQFPDLHSELNLSSLELGDSALYFCASSPLGYGYTFGSGTRLTVV.

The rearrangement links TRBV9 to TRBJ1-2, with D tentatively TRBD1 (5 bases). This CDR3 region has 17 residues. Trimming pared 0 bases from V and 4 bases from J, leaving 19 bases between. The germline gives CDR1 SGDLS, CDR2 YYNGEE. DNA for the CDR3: TGTGCCAGCAGCGTAGGATGGGAGAGGGGACGGCTCTATGGCTACACCTTC. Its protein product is CASSVGWERGRLYGYTF.

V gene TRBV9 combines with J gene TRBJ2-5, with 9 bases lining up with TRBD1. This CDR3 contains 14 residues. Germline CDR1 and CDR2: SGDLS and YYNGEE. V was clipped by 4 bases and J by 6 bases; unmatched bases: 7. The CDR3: CASSPTGGAKTQYF. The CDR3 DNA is TGTGCCAGCAGCCCTACAGGGGGCGCAAAGACCCAGTACTTC. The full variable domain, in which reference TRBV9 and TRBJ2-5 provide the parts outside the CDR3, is DSGVTQTPKHLITATGQRVTLRCSPRSGDLSVYWYQQSLDQGLQFLIQYYNGEERAKGNILERFSAQQFPDLHSELNLSSLELGDSALYFCASSPTGGAKTQYFGPGTRLLVL.

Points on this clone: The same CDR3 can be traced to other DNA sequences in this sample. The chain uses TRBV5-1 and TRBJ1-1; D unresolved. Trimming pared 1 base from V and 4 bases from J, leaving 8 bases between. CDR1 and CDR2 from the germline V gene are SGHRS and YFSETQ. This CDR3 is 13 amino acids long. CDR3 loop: CASSLRGGTEAFF. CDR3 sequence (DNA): TGCGCCAGCAGCTTGCGGGGAGGCACTGAAGCTTTCTTT.

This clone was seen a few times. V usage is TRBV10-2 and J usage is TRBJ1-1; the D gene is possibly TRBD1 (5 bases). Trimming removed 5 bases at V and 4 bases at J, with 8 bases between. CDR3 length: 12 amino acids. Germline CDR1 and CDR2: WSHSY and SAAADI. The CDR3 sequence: CASSQGTTEAFF. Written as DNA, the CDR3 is TGCGCCAGCAGTCAGGGTACCACTGAAGCTTTCTTT.

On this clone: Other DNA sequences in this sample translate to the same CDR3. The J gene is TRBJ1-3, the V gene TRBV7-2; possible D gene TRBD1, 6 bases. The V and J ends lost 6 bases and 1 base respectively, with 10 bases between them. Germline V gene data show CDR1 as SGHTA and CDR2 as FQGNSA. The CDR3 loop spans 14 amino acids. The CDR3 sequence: CASSLDRSGNTIYF. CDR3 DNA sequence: TGTGCCAGCAGTCTGGACAGATCTGGAAACACCATATATTTT.